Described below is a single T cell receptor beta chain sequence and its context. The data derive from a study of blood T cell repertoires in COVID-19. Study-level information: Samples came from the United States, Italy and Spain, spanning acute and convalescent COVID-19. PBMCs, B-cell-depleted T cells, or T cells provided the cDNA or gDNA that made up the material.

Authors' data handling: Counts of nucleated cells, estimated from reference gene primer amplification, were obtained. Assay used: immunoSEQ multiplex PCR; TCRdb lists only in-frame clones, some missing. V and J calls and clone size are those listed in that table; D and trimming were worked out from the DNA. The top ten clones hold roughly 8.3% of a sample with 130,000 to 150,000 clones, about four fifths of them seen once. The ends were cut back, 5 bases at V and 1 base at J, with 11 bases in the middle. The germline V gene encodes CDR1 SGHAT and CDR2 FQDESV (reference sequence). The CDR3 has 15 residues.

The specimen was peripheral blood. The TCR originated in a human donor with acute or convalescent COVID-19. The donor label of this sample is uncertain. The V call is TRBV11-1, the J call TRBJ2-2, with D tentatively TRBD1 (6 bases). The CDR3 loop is CASSLLQGNTGELFF. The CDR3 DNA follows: TGTGCCAGCAGCCTTTTACAGGGGAACACCGGGGAGCTGTTTTTT.